This TCR beta chain was sequenced for a study of T cell responses to AZD1222 COVID-19 vaccine. Whole-study results and caveats: Variant regions that are unmutated are reportedly the target of nearly half of spike-specific TCRs. Clonal diversity was possibly underestimated, and the donors were mostly white British, with more females. Repertoires were collected only later (after the peak T cell response had occurred). Baseline antibody screening turned up just six seropositive AZD1222 recipients.

The CDR3 extends over 13 amino acids. Germline values: CDR1 LNHNV, CDR2 YYDKDF (reference sequence). V dropped 6 bases and J dropped 4 bases, with 12 bases sitting between them. Turning to this clone: Its specificity is unknown.

Generated by immunoSEQ multiplex PCR, the TCRdb table keeps only in-frame clones and is missing some. The data hold about 220,000 clones, with about 92% observed a single time. V is TRBV15 and J is TRBJ1-1; no reliable D call. This sequence was found in an adult in good health. The material was peripheral blood, obtained on day 0 of MenACWY control vaccination. The CDR3 DNA sequence: TGTGCCACCAGTAAAGAACGGGTCACTGAAGCTTTCTTT. Translated: CATSKERVTEAFF. The variable domain in full, completed from reference TRBV15 and TRBJ1-1, reads DAMVIQNPRYQVTQFGKPVTLSCSQTLNHNVMYWYQQKSSQAPKLLFHYYDKDFNNEADTPDNFQSRRPNTSFCFLDIRSPGLGDTAMYLCATSKERVTEAFFGQGTRLTVV.